This record covers a single T cell receptor (beta chain). Antigen: not known. The CDR3 runs to 17 residues. Trimming took 3 bases from V and 4 from J, leaving 22 bases between them. The germline CDR1 and CDR2 sequences are LGHNA and YNFKEQ. Profiling relied on immunoSEQ multiplex PCR, and the TCRdb table lists in-frame clones only, not all of them. The sample includes some 180,000 clones, approximately 89% of them seen just once. The data belong to a study of cytomegalovirus exposure and HLA in healthy donors. Study background: Both the 120 validation repertoires and the 550 to 750 first-cohort repertoires used the same platform, as reported by a later analysis.

Study-wide findings and caveats: The authors listed approximately 160 TCR beta chains as cytomegalovirus-associated. CMV antigen specificity of a few CMV-associated chains was confirmed in vitro. Reported performance of the classifier showed diagnosis of cytomegalovirus status with high specificity and sensitivity.

The V and J genes are TRBV4-2 and TRBJ2-7, with TRBD2 as a possible D gene (7 bases). The sample taken for sequencing was PBMCs. The sequence was collected from a young man in good health and CMV-seropositive. The CDR3 spells CASSQPWGRGGGYEQYF. The DNA for the CDR3 is TGTGCCAGCAGCCAGCCCTGGGGGCGGGGAGGGGGTTACGAGCAGTACTTC.